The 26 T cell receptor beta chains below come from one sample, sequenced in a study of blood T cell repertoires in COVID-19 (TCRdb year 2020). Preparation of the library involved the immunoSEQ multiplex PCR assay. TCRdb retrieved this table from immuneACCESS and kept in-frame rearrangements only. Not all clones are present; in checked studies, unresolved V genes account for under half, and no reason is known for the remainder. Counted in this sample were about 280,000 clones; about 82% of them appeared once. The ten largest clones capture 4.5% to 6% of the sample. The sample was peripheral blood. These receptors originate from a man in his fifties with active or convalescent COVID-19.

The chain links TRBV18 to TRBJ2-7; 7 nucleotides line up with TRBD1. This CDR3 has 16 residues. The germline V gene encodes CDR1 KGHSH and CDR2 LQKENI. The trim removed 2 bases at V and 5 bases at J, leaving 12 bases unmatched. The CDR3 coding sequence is TGTGCCAGCTCACCATCCGGACGACAGGGTTCAAACGAGCAGTACTTC. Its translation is CASSPSGRQGSNEQYF.

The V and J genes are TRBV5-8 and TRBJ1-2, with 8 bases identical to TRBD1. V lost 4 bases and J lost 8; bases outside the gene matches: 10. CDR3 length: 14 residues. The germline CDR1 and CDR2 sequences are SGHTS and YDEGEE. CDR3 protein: CASSPAQGARGYTF. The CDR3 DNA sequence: TGTGCCAGCAGCCCTGCTCAGGGGGCGCGGGGCTACACCTTC.

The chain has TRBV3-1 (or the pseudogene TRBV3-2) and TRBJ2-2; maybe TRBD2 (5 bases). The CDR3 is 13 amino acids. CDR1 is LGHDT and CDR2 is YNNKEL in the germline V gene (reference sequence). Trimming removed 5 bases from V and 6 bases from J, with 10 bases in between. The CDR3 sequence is CASSMRTSGELFF. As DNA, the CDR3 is TGTGCCAGCAGCATGAGGACTTCCGGGGAGCTGTTTTTT.

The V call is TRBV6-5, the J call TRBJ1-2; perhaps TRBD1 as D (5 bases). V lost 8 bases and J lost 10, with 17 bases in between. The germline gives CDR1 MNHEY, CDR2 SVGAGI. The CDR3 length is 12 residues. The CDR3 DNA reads TGTGCCAGCGCACGGCAGGGCCGGGTCTACACCTTC. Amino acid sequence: CASARQGRVYTF.

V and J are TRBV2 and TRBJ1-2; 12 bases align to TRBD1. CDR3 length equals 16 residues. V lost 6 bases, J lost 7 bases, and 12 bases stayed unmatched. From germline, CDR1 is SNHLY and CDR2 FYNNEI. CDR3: CASRPSGTGGAGGYTF. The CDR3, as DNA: TGTGCCAGCAGGCCTTCCGGGACAGGGGGCGCGGGTGGCTACACCTTC. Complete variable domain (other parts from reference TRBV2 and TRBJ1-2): EPEVTQTPSHQVTQMGQEVILRCVPISNHLYFYWYRQILGQKVEFLVSFYNNEISEKSEIFDDQFSVERPDGSNFTLKIRSTKLEDSAMYFCASRPSGTGGAGGYTFGSGTRLTVV.

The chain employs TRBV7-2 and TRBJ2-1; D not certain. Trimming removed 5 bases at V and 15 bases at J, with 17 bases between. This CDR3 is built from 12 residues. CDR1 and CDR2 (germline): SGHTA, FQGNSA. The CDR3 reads CASSLDLRVLFF. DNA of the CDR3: TGTGCCAGCAGCCTAGACTTGAGAGTCCTGTTCTTC.

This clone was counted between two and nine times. The DNA for the CDR3 is TGCAGCGTTGCGATAGGGACAGCCTACACCGGGGAGCTGTTTTTT. Protein sequence: CSVAIGTAYTGELFF. The chain recombines TRBV29-1 with TRBJ2-2; 7 nucleotides align to TRBD1. Per the germline V gene, CDR1 is SQVTM and CDR2 is ANQGSEA. V trimming: 4 bases; J trimming: 3 bases; junction bases outside the gene matches: 8. The CDR3 length is 15 residues.

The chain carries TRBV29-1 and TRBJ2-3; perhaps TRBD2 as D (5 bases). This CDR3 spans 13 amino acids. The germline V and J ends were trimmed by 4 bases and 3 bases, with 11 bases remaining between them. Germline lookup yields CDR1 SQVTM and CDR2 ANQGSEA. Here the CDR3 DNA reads TGCAGCGTTGGAGGCGGGCGGACAGATACGCAGTATTTT. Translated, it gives CSVGGGRTDTQYF.

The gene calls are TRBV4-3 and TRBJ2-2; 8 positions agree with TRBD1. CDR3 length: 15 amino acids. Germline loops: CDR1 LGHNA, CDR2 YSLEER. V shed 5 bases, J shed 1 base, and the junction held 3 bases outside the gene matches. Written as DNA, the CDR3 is TGCGCCAGCAGCTACGGGACAGGGAACACCGGGGAGCTGTTTTTT. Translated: CASSYGTGNTGELFF.

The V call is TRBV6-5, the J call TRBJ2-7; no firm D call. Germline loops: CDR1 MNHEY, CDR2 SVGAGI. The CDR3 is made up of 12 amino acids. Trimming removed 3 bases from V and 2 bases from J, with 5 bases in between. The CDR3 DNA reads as TGTGCCAGCAGTTATGACACCTACGAGCAGTACTTC. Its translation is CASSYDTYEQYF.

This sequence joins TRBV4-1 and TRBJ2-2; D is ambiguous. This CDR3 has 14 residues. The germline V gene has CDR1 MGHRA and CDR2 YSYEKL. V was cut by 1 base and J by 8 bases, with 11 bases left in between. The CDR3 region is CASSQGGHKGELFF. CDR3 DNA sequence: TGCGCCAGCAGCCAAGGCGGCCACAAAGGGGAGCTGTTTTTT.

CDR3 residues: CASSRSQGQFEAFF. The CDR3, as DNA: TGTGCCAGCAGCCGGTCGCAAGGACAGTTTGAAGCTTTCTTT. The chain is built from TRBV21-1 and TRBJ1-1; whether TRBD1, the table's D call, matches the DNA was not checked. TRBV21-1 is recorded as a pseudogene. The CDR3 covers 14 residues.

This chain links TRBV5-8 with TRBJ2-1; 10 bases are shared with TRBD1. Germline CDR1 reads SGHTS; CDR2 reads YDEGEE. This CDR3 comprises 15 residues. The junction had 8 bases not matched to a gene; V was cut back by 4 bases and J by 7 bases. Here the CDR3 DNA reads TGTGCCAGCAGCCCGACAGGGGGCTCGCGAAATGAGCAGTTCTTC. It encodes CASSPTGGSRNEQFF.

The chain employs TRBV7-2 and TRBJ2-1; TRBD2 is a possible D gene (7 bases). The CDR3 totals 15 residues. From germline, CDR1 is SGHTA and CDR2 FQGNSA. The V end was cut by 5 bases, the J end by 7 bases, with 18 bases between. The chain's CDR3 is CASSAAGAGRNEQFF. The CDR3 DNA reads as TGTGCCAGCAGCGCGGCGGGGGCGGGACGGAATGAGCAGTTCTTC.

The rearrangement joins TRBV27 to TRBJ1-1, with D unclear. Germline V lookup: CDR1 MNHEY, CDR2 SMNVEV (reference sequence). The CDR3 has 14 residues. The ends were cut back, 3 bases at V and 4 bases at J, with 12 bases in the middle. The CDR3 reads CASSLEGLGTEAFF. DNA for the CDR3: TGTGCCAGCAGTTTGGAGGGTTTAGGCACTGAAGCTTTCTTT.

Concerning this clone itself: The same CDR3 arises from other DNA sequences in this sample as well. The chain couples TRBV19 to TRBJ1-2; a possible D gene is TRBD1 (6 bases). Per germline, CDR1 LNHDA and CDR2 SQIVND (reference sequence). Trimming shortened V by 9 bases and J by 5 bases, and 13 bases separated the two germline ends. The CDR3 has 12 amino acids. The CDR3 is CASREGGYGYTF. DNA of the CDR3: TGTGCCAGCCGGGAAGGGGGTTATGGCTACACCTTC.

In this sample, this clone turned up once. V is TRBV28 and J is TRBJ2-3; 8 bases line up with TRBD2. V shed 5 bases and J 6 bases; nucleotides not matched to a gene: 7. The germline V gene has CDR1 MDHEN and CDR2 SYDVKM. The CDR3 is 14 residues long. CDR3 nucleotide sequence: TGTGCCAGCAGTGAAGCGGGAGCTGTGGATACGCAGTATTTT. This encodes CASSEAGAVDTQYF.

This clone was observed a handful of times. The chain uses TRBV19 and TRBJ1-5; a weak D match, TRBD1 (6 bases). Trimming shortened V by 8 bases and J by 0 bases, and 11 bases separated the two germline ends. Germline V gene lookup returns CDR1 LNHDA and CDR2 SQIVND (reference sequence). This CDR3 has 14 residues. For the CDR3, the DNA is TGTGCCAGTGGGGGCGTACCTAGCAATCAGCCCCAGCATTTT. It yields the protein CASGGVPSNQPQHF.

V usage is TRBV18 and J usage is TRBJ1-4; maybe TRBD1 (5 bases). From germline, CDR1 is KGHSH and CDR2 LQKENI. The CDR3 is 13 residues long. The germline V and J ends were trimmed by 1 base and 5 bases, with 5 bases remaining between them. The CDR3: CASSPQGNEKLFF. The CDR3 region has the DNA TGTGCCAGCTCACCACAGGGGAATGAAAAACTGTTTTTT.

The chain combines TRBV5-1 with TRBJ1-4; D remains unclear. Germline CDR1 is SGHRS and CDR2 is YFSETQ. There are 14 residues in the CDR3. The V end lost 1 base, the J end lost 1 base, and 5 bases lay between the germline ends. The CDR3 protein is CASSLRGTNEKLFF. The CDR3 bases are TGCGCCAGCAGCTTGCGGGGAACTAATGAAAAACTGTTTTTT. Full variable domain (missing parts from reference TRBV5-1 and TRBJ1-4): KAGVTQTPRYLIKTRGQQVTLSCSPISGHRSVSWYQQTPGQGLQFLFEYFSETQRNKGNFPGRFSGRQFSNSRSEMNVSTLELGDSALYLCASSLRGTNEKLFFGSGTQLSVL.

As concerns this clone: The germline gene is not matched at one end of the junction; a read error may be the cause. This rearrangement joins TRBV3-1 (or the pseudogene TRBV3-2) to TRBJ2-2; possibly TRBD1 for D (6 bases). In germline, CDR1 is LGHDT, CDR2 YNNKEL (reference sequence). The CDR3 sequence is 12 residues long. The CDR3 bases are TGTGCCAGCAGCCCCCTAAAGGGGGTGCTGTTTTTT. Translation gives CASSPLKGVLFF.

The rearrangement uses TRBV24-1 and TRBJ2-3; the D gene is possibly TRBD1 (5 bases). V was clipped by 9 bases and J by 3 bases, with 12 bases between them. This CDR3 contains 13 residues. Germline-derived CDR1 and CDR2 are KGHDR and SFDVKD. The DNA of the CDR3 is TGTGCCACCTCCCAGGGCTTAACAGATACGCAGTATTTT. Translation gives CATSQGLTDTQYF.

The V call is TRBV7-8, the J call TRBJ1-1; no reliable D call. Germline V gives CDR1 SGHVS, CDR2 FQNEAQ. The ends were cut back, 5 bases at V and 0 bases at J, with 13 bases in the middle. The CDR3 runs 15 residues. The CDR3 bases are TGTGCCAGCAGCCGGAACGAGGCAGTGAACACTGAAGCTTTCTTT. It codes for CASSRNEAVNTEAFF.

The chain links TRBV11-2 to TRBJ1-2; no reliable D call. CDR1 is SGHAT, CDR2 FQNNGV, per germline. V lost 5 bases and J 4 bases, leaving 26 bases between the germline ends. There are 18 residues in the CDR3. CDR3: CASSRTGLLSGGGYGYTF. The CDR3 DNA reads TGTGCCAGCAGCCGGACGGGGTTGTTGTCGGGAGGCGGCTATGGCTACACCTTC.

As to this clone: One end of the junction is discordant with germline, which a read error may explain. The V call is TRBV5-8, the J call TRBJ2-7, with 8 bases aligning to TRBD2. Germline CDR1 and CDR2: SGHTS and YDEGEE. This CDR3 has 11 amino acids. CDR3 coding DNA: TGTGCCAGCAGCCCGGATGGCGGGAGGTCCTTC. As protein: CASSPDGGRSF.

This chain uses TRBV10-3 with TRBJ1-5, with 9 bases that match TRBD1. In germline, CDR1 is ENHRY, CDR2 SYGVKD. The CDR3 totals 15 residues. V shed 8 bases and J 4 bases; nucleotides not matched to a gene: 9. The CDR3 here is CAIGRTGDGNQPQHF. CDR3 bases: TGTGCCATCGGCCGGACAGGGGATGGGAATCAGCCCCAGCATTTT.